This TCR beta chain comes out of a study of T cell responses to AZD1222 COVID-19 vaccine. On this clone: The target antigen is unknown.

Libraries were prepared by immunoSEQ multiplex PCR; TCRdb keeps only in-frame clonotypes and omits some of them. The sample has more than 100,000 clones, around 93% seen once. Study-level results: Among AZD1222 vaccinees, only six or seven were seropositive at baseline.

Per germline, CDR1 SGHRS and CDR2 YFSETQ. With 1 base removed from V and 1 base from J, the gap between germline ends came to 2 bases. The CDR3 sequence is 12 residues long. V and J are TRBV5-1 and TRBJ2-5, with D uncertain. The clonotype comes from an adult in good health. Sequenced material: peripheral blood, taken on day 0 of AZD1222 vaccination. The CDR3 sequence is CASSLSQETQYF. CDR3 DNA sequence: TGCGCCAGCAGCTTGTCCCAAGAGACCCAGTACTTC.